A single sample gave rise to the 4 T cell receptor beta chains below, sequenced in a study of T-cell reconstitution after alpha-beta-depleted transplantation in children. Researchers prepared the TCRbeta library using unique molecular identifiers, the study reports. TCRdb redid the calling of the PCR reads with MiXCR, one entry per CDR3 protein. The sample contains 250,000 to 350,000 distinct CDR3 sequences, over 8% of which appear only once. The specimen comprised PBMCs from the stem cell graft donor, sampled from the stem cell graft. The receptors stem from a human donor who donated a stem cell graft to a child with SCID.

CDR3 in DNA: TGCGCCAGCAGCTCGGGACAAGAAAGAACAGATACGCAGTATTTT. Amino acid sequence: CASSSGQERTDTQYF. The chain has TRBV5-1 and TRBJ2-3; a possible D gene is TRBD1 (6 bases). Trimming removed 3 bases at V and 3 bases at J, with 14 bases between. Germline V CDR1 and CDR2: SGHRS, YFSETQ. CDR3 length equals 15 residues.

The chain carries TRBV27 and TRBJ2-7; D uncertain. CDR3 length: 13 residues. The ends were cut back, 4 bases at V and 4 bases at J, with 11 bases in the middle. Germline V gene sequence: CDR1 MNHEY, CDR2 SMNVEV (reference sequence). The CDR3 region is CASSSTRLYEQYF. The CDR3 coding sequence is TGTGCCAGCAGTTCAACAAGACTTTACGAGCAGTACTTC.

This clonotype was counted at least ten times. The chain is built from TRBV9 and TRBJ1-1, with 10 bases lining up with TRBD1. Trimming removed 3 bases from V and 0 bases from J; junction bases left unmatched: 8. The CDR3 spans 17 residues. Germline CDR1 reads SGDLS; CDR2 reads YYNGEE. The CDR3 sequence: CASSADRGNLLNTEAFF. For the CDR3, the DNA is TGTGCCAGCAGCGCGGACAGGGGGAACCTCTTGAACACTGAAGCTTTCTTT. The full variable domain, rest sourced from reference TRBV9 and TRBJ1-1, is DSGVTQTPKHLITATGQRVTLRCSPRSGDLSVYWYQQSLDQGLQFLIQYYNGEERAKGNILERFSAQQFPDLHSELNLSSLELGDSALYFCASSADRGNLLNTEAFFGQGTRLTVV.

This clonotype was counted between two and nine times. The rearrangement joins TRBV6-1 to TRBJ2-2; either TRBD1 or TRBD2 may supply D (5 bases each). V lost 5 bases and J lost 6, with 22 bases in between. This CDR3 contains 17 residues. Per the germline V gene, CDR1 is MNHNS and CDR2 is SASEGT. The CDR3 loop reads CASSPPIWDVRPGELFF. CDR3 DNA sequence: TGTGCCAGCAGTCCTCCTATTTGGGACGTCCGACCCGGGGAGCTGTTTTTT.